This T cell receptor (beta chain) was sequenced in a study of T cells expressing NK-cell markers. Study as a whole: Sorted CD3+CD56-NKG2C+, CD3+CD56+NKG2C+ and CD3+CD56+NKG2C- T cells supplied the TCR beta repertoires. The sequencing cohort of eight donors included seven HCMV-seropositive individuals and one seronegative individual. Study-wide points: Dominant NKG2C+ clonotype frequencies of 1.0-7.0% of CD8+ T cells were measured in over 5 donors. Similarly, these clonotypes led the CD3+CD56-NKG2C+ fraction as well in a handful of donors.

TCRdb reanalyzed the 5' RACE reads, giving one entry per CDR3 protein sequence and no DNA. The sample holds some 140,000 distinct CDR3 sequences. The CDR3 consists of 16 residues. CDR1 LNHDA and CDR2 SQIVND come from the germline V gene (reference sequence). Of note for this clonotype: Its target is unknown.

V usage is TRBV19 and J usage is TRBJ1-5; the TCRdb call, TRBD1, lacks DNA for checking. Sequences were obtained from blood T cells: a sorted CD56 or NKG2C T cell subset, CD4+ or CD8+ T cells, or bulk PBMC T cells (not recorded which). The receptor was isolated from a woman between 50 and 59 years old in good health. The CDR3 sequence is CASSSIEGALDQPQHF.